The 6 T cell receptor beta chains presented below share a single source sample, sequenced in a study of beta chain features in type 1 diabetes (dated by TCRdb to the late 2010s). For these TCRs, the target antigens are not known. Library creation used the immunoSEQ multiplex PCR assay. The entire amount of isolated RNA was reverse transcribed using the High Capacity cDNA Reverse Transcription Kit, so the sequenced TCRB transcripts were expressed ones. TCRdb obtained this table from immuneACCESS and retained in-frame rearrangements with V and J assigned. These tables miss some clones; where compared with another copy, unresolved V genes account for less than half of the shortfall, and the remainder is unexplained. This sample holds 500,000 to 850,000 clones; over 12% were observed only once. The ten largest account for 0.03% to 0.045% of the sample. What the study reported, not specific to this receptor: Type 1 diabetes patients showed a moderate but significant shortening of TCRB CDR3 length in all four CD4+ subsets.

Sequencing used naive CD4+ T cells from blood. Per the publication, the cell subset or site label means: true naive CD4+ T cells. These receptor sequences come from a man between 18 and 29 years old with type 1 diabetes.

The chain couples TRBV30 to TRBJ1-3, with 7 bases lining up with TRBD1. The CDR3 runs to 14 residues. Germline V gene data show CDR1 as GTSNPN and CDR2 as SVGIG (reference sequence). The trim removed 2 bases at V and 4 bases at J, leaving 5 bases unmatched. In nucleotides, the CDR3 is TGTGCCTGGAGTCTCCTGACAGGGGGAAACACCATATATTTT. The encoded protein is CAWSLLTGGNTIYF.

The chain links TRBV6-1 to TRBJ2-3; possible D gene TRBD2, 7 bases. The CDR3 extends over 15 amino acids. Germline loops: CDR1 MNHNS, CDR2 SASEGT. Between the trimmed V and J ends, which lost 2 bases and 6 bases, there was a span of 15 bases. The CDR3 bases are TGTGCCAGCAGTGAAACCCGGGGGGCAAAGGATACGCAGTATTTT. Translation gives CASSETRGAKDTQYF.

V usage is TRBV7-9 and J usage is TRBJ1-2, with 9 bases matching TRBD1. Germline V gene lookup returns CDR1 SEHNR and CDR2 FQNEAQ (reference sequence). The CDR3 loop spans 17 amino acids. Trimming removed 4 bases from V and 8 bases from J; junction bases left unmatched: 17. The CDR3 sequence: CASSSPRGQGTVGGYTF. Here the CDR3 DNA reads TGTGCCAGCAGCTCCCCGAGAGGACAGGGGACAGTTGGAGGCTACACCTTC.

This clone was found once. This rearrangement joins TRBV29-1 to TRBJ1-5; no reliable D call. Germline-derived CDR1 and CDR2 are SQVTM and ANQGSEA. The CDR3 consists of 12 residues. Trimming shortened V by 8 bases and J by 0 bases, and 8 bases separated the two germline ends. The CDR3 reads CSPRGSNQPQHF. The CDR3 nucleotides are TGCAGCCCCCGCGGTAGCAATCAGCCCCAGCATTTT.

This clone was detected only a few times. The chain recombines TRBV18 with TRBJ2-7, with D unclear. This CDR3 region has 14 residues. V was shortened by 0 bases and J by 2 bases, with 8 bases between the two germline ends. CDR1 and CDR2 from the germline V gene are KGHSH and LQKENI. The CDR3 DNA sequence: TGTGCCAGCTCACCACCGAGTTTACCCTACGAGCAGTACTTC. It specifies CASSPPSLPYEQYF.

CDR3 sequence: CATSWLAGDTDTQYF. The CDR3 bases are TGTGCCACCAGCTGGCTAGCGGGGGACACAGATACGCAGTATTTT. The chain recombines TRBV15 with TRBJ2-3; 10 bases match TRBD2. The CDR3 covers 15 residues. The germline V gene encodes CDR1 LNHNV and CDR2 YYDKDF (reference sequence). The V and J ends lost 5 bases and 2 bases, in that order; junction bases with no gene match: 4.